This record looks at one T cell receptor (beta chain) sequence and its context. These data come from a study of cytomegalovirus exposure and HLA in healthy donors. The method was immunoSEQ multiplex PCR; TCRdb's version includes in-frame clones alone and lacks a portion of them. The table shows 110,000 or so clones, with roughly 90% occurring only once. The germline V and J ends were trimmed by 4 bases and 0 bases, with 16 bases remaining between them. This CDR3 is 16 amino acids long. In germline, CDR1 is GTSNPN, CDR2 SVGIG (reference sequence). This rearrangement joins TRBV30 to TRBJ1-5, with D tentatively TRBD1 (6 bases). This sequence originates from a woman under 30 in good health and CMV-seronegative. Specimen: PBMCs. The CDR3 coding sequence is TGTGCCTGGACCACAGGGTCCGGGTATAGCAATCAGCCCCAGCATTTT. This encodes CAWTTGSGYSNQPQHF.